This T cell receptor (beta chain) was retrieved from a study of CD8+ T cells in alopecia areata. Study in general: Percentage of affected scalp area was the basis on which treated patients' severity was scored.

Documented treatment: oral pan-JAK inhibitor, 5-10 mg twice daily. Study-wide points: Clarity of TCR sharing across patients fell short of that in mice, possibly HLA-related. Tofacitinib significantly lowered scalp clonality and expanded CD8+ clones among the top 100.

This clone appeared a few times. Its antigen is unknown. Reverse transcription of extracted RNA yielded cDNA, which provided the sequencing template. Profiled with immunoSEQ multiplex PCR; TCRdb holds only in-frame clones, not every one. Of over 100,000 clones listed, about 59% are singletons. J lost 7 bases, V lost 5 bases, and 12 bases had no gene match. Per the germline V gene, CDR1 is ENHRY and CDR2 is SYGVKD. This CDR3 region has 16 residues. This chain uses TRBV10-3 with TRBJ2-1, with TRBD2 identical over 9 bases. This TCR derives from a human donor with alopecia areata. The input for sequencing was CD8+ T cells sorted from blood, taken at week 24, from a patient treated with tofacitinib. The CDR3 spells CAISPQTSGATNEQFF. Here the CDR3 DNA reads TGTGCCATCAGTCCCCAGACTAGCGGCGCTACAAATGAGCAGTTCTTC.